This passage covers 16 T cell receptor beta chains from one sample sequenced in a study of shared clonotypes between healthy human individuals (TCRdb year 2020). The protocol used for the library was the immunoSEQ multiplex PCR assay. In TCRdb, the immuneACCESS table is reduced to in-frame sequences with V and J assigned. These tables do not hold every clone; where another copy was compared, an unresolved V gene accounts for under half, and the others remain unexplained. In all, the sample holds about 2.2 million clones, and around 93% of those were seen once. Approximately 1.7% of the sample is held by the ten biggest clonotypes. For the CD8 naive samples, CD45RO-negative cells were positively selected for CCR7, yielding a CD45RA+CCR7+ population from which TemRA cells were excluded. The sample comprised naive CD8+ T cells from PBMCs. The meaning of the sample's cell subset or site label: CD45RA+CCR7+. The source of these receptors is a man aged 18 to 29 in good health. Some clones in this sample may be carry-over from other donors' samples.

The chain links TRBV11-2 to TRBJ1-4; weak D call: TRBD1 (5 bases). Germline values: CDR1 SGHAT, CDR2 FQNNGV. Trimming left V 6 bases short and J 8 bases short, with 19 bases between. This CDR3 is built from 15 residues. This chain's CDR3 is CASSPPGGEGEKLFF. CDR3 nucleotide sequence: TGTGCCAGCAGTCCCCCCGGGGGAGAAGGCGAAAAACTGTTTTTT. Full variable domain (outside the CDR3, taken from reference TRBV11-2 and TRBJ1-4): EAGVAQSPRYKIIEKRQSVAFWCNPISGHATLYWYQQILGQGPKLLIQFQNNGVVDDSQLPKDRFSAERLKGVDSTLKIQPAKLEDSAVYLCASSPPGGEGEKLFFGSGTQLSVL.

The chain uses TRBV19 and TRBJ1-2; the D is unclear. Trimming stripped 7 bases from V and 0 bases from J, with 18 bases between. The germline CDR1 and CDR2 sequences are LNHDA and SQIVND (reference sequence). CDR3 size: 16 residues. This CDR3 is CASIATPVRPNYGYTF. CDR3 sequence (DNA): TGTGCCAGTATTGCGACACCCGTCCGACCTAACTATGGCTACACCTTC.

The rearrangement uses TRBV6-5 and TRBJ2-7, with D maybe TRBD2 (5 bases). The CDR3 is made up of 14 amino acids. V was trimmed by 6 bases and J by 4 bases, leaving 16 bases between them. CDR1 and CDR2 from the germline V gene are MNHEY and SVGAGI. The CDR3 sequence: CASRSSLGVYEQYF. CDR3 nucleotides: TGTGCCAGCAGATCCTCCCTCGGGGTGTACGAGCAGTACTTC.

The chain employs TRBV9 and TRBJ2-7, with D tentatively TRBD1 or TRBD2 (5 bases each). There are 16 residues in the CDR3. Per germline, CDR1 SGDLS and CDR2 YYNGEE. Trimming took 0 bases from V and 5 from J, leaving 18 bases between them. CDR3 protein: CASSVARVGGFHEQYF. The DNA of the CDR3 is TGTGCCAGCAGCGTAGCCAGGGTCGGAGGTTTCCACGAGCAGTACTTC.

A remark on this clone: This specimen includes other DNA sequences encoding the same CDR3. The rearrangement links TRBV9 to TRBJ2-7; 12 bases agree with TRBD1. V shed 4 bases, J shed 2 bases, and the junction held 4 bases outside the gene matches. The CDR3 loop spans 15 amino acids. Germline V lookup: CDR1 SGDLS, CDR2 YYNGEE. The CDR3 loop is CASSPGTGGAYEQYF. The CDR3 DNA reads as TGTGCCAGCAGCCCCGGGACAGGGGGCGCCTACGAGCAGTACTTC.

The rearrangement joins TRBV2 to TRBJ2-7, with unresolved D. V dropped 2 bases and J dropped 5 bases, with 4 bases sitting between them. This CDR3 is built from 11 residues. Germline V gene lookup returns CDR1 SNHLY and CDR2 FYNNEI. Written as DNA, the CDR3 is TGTGCCAGCAGTGAACTTCACGAGCAGTACTTC. Protein: CASSELHEQYF. The full variable domain, completed using reference TRBV2 and TRBJ2-7, is EPEVTQTPSHQVTQMGQEVILRCVPISNHLYFYWYRQILGQKVEFLVSFYNNEISEKSEIFDDQFSVERPDGSNFTLKIRSTKLEDSAMYFCASSELHEQYFGPGTRLTVT.

This clone has a single count. The J gene is TRBJ1-5, the V gene TRBV19, with D possibly being TRBD1 (5 bases). In germline, CDR1 is LNHDA, CDR2 SQIVND (reference sequence). The CDR3 contains 15 residues. V was clipped by 8 bases and J by 3 bases, with 17 bases between them. The CDR3, as DNA: TGTGCCAGTGCGCCCCTCGGGGGTATCAATCAGCCCCAGCATTTT. Its protein product is CASAPLGGINQPQHF.

This chain connects TRBV7-3 to TRBJ2-5, with D uncertain. Germline V lookup: CDR1 SGHTA, CDR2 FQGTGA. With 2 bases removed from V and 1 base from J, the gap between germline ends came to 11 bases. This CDR3 region has 15 residues. DNA of the CDR3: TGTGCCAGCAGCTTACTTGTGGGCGGCCAAGAGACCCAGTACTTC. Its translation: CASSLLVGGQETQYF.

The J gene is TRBJ1-4, the V gene TRBV30, with D possibly matching TRBD1 (5 bases). The CDR3 spans 16 residues. CDR1 GTSNPN and CDR2 SVGIG come from the germline V gene (reference sequence). V shed 2 bases and J shed 0 bases, with 13 bases lying between them. The CDR3 reads CAWSKGLASTNEKLFF. CDR3 nucleotide sequence: TGTGCCTGGAGTAAGGGACTGGCCTCAACTAATGAAAAACTGTTTTTT.

This sequence joins TRBV7-9 and TRBJ2-7; 7 bases agree with TRBD1. The germline V gene has CDR1 SEHNR and CDR2 FQNEAQ (reference sequence). This CDR3 region has 15 residues. V dropped 1 base and J dropped 3; count of bases not matched to a gene: 6. The DNA for the CDR3 is TGTGCCAGCAGCTTAGAGGGGACAGACTTCTACGAGCAGTACTTC. Encoded protein: CASSLEGTDFYEQYF.

This rearrangement joins TRBV6-1 to TRBJ2-7, with TRBD1 matching over 8 bases. The CDR3 has 13 amino acids. From germline, CDR1 is MNHNS and CDR2 SASEGT. J gave up 0 bases and V 10 bases, and 5 bases lay outside the gene matches. The CDR3 nucleotides read TGTGCCATTAGGACAGGGAGCTCCTACGAGCAGTACTTC. It codes for CAIRTGSSYEQYF.

This rearrangement joins TRBV7-9 to TRBJ2-1; D unclear. This CDR3 region has 14 residues. Trimming removed 5 bases from V and 10 bases from J, with 18 bases in between. The germline CDR1 and CDR2 sequences are SEHNR and FQNEAQ (reference sequence). This chain's CDR3 is CASSHPLVGEEQFF. In DNA, the CDR3 is TGTGCCAGCAGCCATCCTCTCGTAGGAGAAGAGCAGTTCTTC. Looking up the rest from reference TRBV7-9 and TRBJ2-1 gives the full variable domain: DTGVSQNPRHKITKRGQNVTFRCDPISEHNRLYWYRQTLGQGPEFLTYFQNEAQLEKSRLLSDRFSAERPKGSFSTLEIQRTEQGDSAMYLCASSHPLVGEEQFFGPGTRLTVL.

The chain has TRBV9 and TRBJ2-5; perhaps TRBD1 as D (7 bases). This CDR3 is 16 amino acids long. Germline V gene sequence: CDR1 SGDLS, CDR2 YYNGEE. V was clipped by 0 bases and J by 5 bases, with 17 bases between them. The CDR3 region is CASSVGQGGDAETQYF. The CDR3, as DNA: TGTGCCAGCAGCGTAGGCCAGGGGGGCGACGCGGAGACCCAGTACTTC. Filled out from reference TRBV9 and TRBJ2-5, the complete variable domain reads DSGVTQTPKHLITATGQRVTLRCSPRSGDLSVYWYQQSLDQGLQFLIQYYNGEERAKGNILERFSAQQFPDLHSELNLSSLELGDSALYFCASSVGQGGDAETQYFGPGTRLLVL.

The V gene is TRBV27, the J gene TRBJ1-2, with unresolved D. Trimming cost V 0 bases and J 6 bases, with 14 bases left between them. CDR1 and CDR2 from the germline V gene are MNHEY and SMNVEV (reference sequence). The CDR3 extends over 15 amino acids. The CDR3 nucleotides are TGTGCCAGCAGTTTATCCCAAGGGCCTAGTCATGGCTACACCTTC. Its protein product is CASSLSQGPSHGYTF.

The rearrangement joins TRBV7-3 to TRBJ2-7; D is possibly TRBD2 (5 bases). The CDR3 loop spans 14 amino acids. The V gene lost 4 bases and the J gene lost 5 bases, with 15 bases spanning the gap. CDR1 is SGHTA, CDR2 FQGTGA, per germline. As DNA, the CDR3 is TGTGCCAGCAGCTCCATCGGGGTGGGGAACGAGCAGTACTTC. This codes for CASSSIGVGNEQYF. The full variable domain, its missing parts supplied by reference TRBV7-3 and TRBJ2-7, is GAGVSQTPSNKVTEKGKYVELRCDPISGHTALYWYRQSLGQGPEFLIYFQGTGAADDSGLPNDRFFAVRPEGSVSTLKIQRTERGDSAVYLCASSSIGVGNEQYFGPGTRLTVT.

The chain links TRBV5-1 to TRBJ2-7; the D is unclear. Trimming took 4 bases from V and 3 from J, leaving 17 bases between them. Germline V CDR1 and CDR2: SGHRS, YFSETQ. The length of the CDR3 is 15 residues. This CDR3 reads CASSPGPRTSYEQYF. The CDR3 coding sequence is TGCGCCAGCAGCCCCGGGCCCCGGACGAGCTACGAGCAGTACTTC.